These 23 T cell receptor beta chains were all obtained from the same sample, sequenced in a study of CD8+CD57+ T cells in acquired aplastic anemia. An expansion of CD8+CD57+ cells by flow cytometry had been shown in patients chosen for sequencing. It was genomic DNA that served as the template for profiling TCR beta VDJ and CDR3. A single record per CDR3 protein comes from TCRdb applying MiXCR to the reads. This table holds approximately 470,000 distinct CDR3 sequences, less than 35% found once. Sample: sorted CD4+, CD8+, or CD8+CD57+ T cells (not recorded which) from PBMCs. These receptors came from a human donor with aplastic anemia.

This clonotype was seen at least ten times. This chain connects TRBV10-3 to TRBJ2-1, with 10 bases identical to TRBD2. Germline assignment: CDR1 ENHRY and CDR2 SYGVKD. This CDR3 contains 14 residues. V gave up 4 bases and J gave up 4 bases; unmatched junction bases: 1. DNA for the CDR3: TGTGCCATCAGTGCAGCGGGAGGGTACAATGAGCAGTTCTTC. Protein product: CAISAAGGYNEQFF.

The chain recombines TRBV12-5 with TRBJ1-3, with 8 bases matching TRBD1. From germline, CDR1 is LGHNT and CDR2 FRNRAP. With V trimmed by 1 base and J by 3 bases, 5 bases remained unmatched. This CDR3 has 16 amino acids. CDR3 nucleotides: TGTGCTAGTGGTTTGGAAGTTGGACAGGGTGGAAACACCATATATTTT. Its protein is CASGLEVGQGGNTIYF.

The rearrangement uses TRBV13 and TRBJ1-4; no reliable D call. The CDR3 runs 13 residues. V lost 5 bases and J lost 6, with 10 bases in between. In germline, CDR1 is PRHDT, CDR2 FYEKMQ (reference sequence). CDR3 in amino acids: CASSRQPDEKLFF. CDR3 DNA: TGTGCCAGCAGCCGACAACCCGATGAAAAACTGTTTTTT.

In this sample, this clonotype turned up many times. CDR3 loop: CASSIVGIRETQYF. The DNA of the CDR3 is TGTGCCAGTAGTATAGTGGGTATCCGAGAGACCCAGTACTTC. The V and J genes are TRBV19 and TRBJ2-5; no clear D. This CDR3 region has 14 residues. The V gene lost 1 base and the J gene lost 4 bases, with 10 bases spanning the gap. Per germline, CDR1 LNHDA and CDR2 SQIVND (reference sequence).

This clonotype was detected only a few times. The V gene is TRBV20-1, the J gene TRBJ1-2; D is possibly TRBD1 (6 bases). Germline V gives CDR1 DFQATT, CDR2 SNEGSKA (reference sequence). Deletions cut 3 bases from V and 3 bases from J, with 8 bases between. The CDR3 length is 12 residues. CDR3 nucleotide sequence: TGCAGTGCTAGGAGGACAGACTATGGCTACACCTTC. Protein product: CSARRTDYGYTF.

The J gene is TRBJ1-1, the V gene TRBV12-3 or TRBV12-4, with unresolved D. V lost 8 bases, J lost 6 bases, and 13 bases lay in between. The length of the CDR3 is 12 residues. This chain's CDR3 is CASSYPGAEAFF. In DNA form, the CDR3 reads TGTGCCAGCTCCTACCCTGGGGCTGAAGCTTTCTTT.

This clonotype was observed many times. The rearrangement uses TRBV20-1 and TRBJ1-6; the D gene is possibly TRBD1 (6 bases). This CDR3 has 16 amino acids. Trimming pared 6 bases from V and 7 bases from J, leaving 22 bases between. Germline V lookup: CDR1 DFQATT, CDR2 SNEGSKA (reference sequence). Written as DNA, the CDR3 is TGCAGTGCGTCCGGAGGGGCAGGGGCGTACAATTCACCCCTCCACTTT. This sequence encodes CSASGGAGAYNSPLHF.

The rearrangement uses TRBV9 and TRBJ2-4; 9 bases agree with TRBD2. The CDR3 contains 17 residues. Trimming at V came to 3 bases and at J to 0 bases, leaving 7 bases not matched to a gene. Germline CDR1 reads SGDLS; CDR2 reads YYNGEE. CDR3 in amino acids: CASSGLLAGIAKNIQYF. The CDR3 DNA reads as TGTGCCAGCAGCGGCCTCCTAGCGGGAATAGCCAAAAACATTCAGTACTTC.

This clonotype was found once. V and J are TRBV9 and TRBJ1-2; TRBD1 matches 12 bases. The trim removed 7 bases at V and 4 bases at J, leaving 17 bases unmatched. The CDR3 consists of 18 residues. Per germline, CDR1 SGDLS and CDR2 YYNGEE. In DNA, the CDR3 is TGTGCCAGCTCTAGGACCGGGACAGGGGGCTCGGTGCGCTATGGCTACACCTTC. Translating it yields CASSRTGTGGSVRYGYTF.

This clonotype was observed many times. This chain's CDR3 is CASRPSWTGDGYTF. The CDR3 DNA is TGTGCCAGCAGGCCAAGCTGGACAGGAGATGGCTACACCTTC. The V call is TRBV6-1, the J call TRBJ1-2, with 7 bases matching TRBD1. The CDR3 sequence is 14 residues long. V shed 6 bases, J shed 6 bases, and the junction held 10 bases outside the gene matches. The germline CDR1 and CDR2 sequences are MNHNS and SASEGT.

This clonotype has at least ten counts. V usage is TRBV2 and J usage is TRBJ2-7; 8 bases fit TRBD2. The J segment lost 3 bases and the V segment lost 10 bases, leaving 5 bases of the junction unmatched. Germline V gene sequence: CDR1 SNHLY, CDR2 FYNNEI. The CDR3 runs to 12 residues. CDR3 sequence reads: CATAGANYEQYF. Here the CDR3 DNA reads TGTGCCACAGCGGGGGCCAACTACGAGCAGTACTTC.

V and J are TRBV4-1 and TRBJ2-6; D not resolved. Per germline, CDR1 MGHRA and CDR2 YSYEKL. V was shortened by 3 bases and J by 0 bases, with 12 bases between the two germline ends. CDR3 length: 17 amino acids. The CDR3 bases are TGCGCCAGCAGCCACTCCGGAAGCAGCTCTGGGGCCAACGTCCTGACTTTC. As protein: CASSHSGSSSGANVLTF.

Many counts were recorded for this clonotype. The chain couples TRBV20-1 to TRBJ2-7; 9 bases are shared with TRBD1. The CDR3 contains 13 residues. Germline CDR1 is DFQATT and CDR2 is SNEGSKA (reference sequence). The ends lost 1 base at V and 5 bases at J; junction bases unmatched: 3. CDR3 loop: CSARGDRVDEQYF. DNA of the CDR3: TGCAGTGCTAGAGGGGACAGGGTCGACGAGCAGTACTTC.

This clonotype was seen only a few times. V is TRBV12-3 or TRBV12-4 and J is TRBJ1-5, with TRBD1 as a possible D gene (6 bases). Deletions cut 7 bases from V and 5 bases from J, with 12 bases between. The CDR3 is 13 residues long. The CDR3 sequence is CASTRGRDQPQHF. CDR3 in DNA: TGTGCCAGCACCCGGGGGCGCGATCAGCCCCAGCATTTT.

This clonotype was recorded a few times. The chain couples TRBV5-6 to TRBJ2-7, with D unclear. The germline gives CDR1 SGHDT, CDR2 YYEEEE. The CDR3 runs to 16 residues. V was clipped by 0 bases and J by 2 bases, with 15 bases between them. CDR3 bases: TGTGCCAGCAGCTTGGGTTTTTCAGGCACTACCTACGAGCAGTACTTC. Amino acids: CASSLGFSGTTYEQYF.

The chain joins TRBV24-1 to TRBJ1-5; D might be TRBD1 (6 bases). Germline V gives CDR1 KGHDR, CDR2 SFDVKD. The CDR3 extends over 14 amino acids. V was shortened by 4 bases and J by 6 bases, with 12 bases between the two germline ends. The CDR3 is CATSDRTEFQPQHF. The CDR3 bases are TGTGCCACCAGTGACCGGACAGAGTTTCAGCCCCAGCATTTT.

With respect to this clonotype: One base away lies a much larger clone, so this may be a sequencing read error. The genes are TRBV7-9 and TRBJ2-7, with D possibly being TRBD1 (6 bases). Germline V gene sequence: CDR1 SEHNR, CDR2 FQNEAQ (reference sequence). The CDR3 spans 14 residues. DNA for the CDR3: TGTTCCAGCAGCCCACCAGGACAGTCGGGCGAGCAGTACTTC. It specifies CSSSPPGQSGEQYF. The complete variable domain, with remaining parts taken from reference TRBV7-9 and TRBJ2-7, reads DTGVSQNPRHKITKRGQNVTFRCDPISEHNRLYWYRQTLGQGPEFLTYFQNEAQLEKSRLLSDRFSAERPKGSFSTLEIQRTEQGDSAMYLCSSSPPGQSGEQYFGPGTRLTVT.

Regarding this clonotype: One end of the junction varies from germline; a read error may be responsible. The V gene is TRBV2, the J gene TRBJ1-1; D gene ambiguous. Germline V gene lookup returns CDR1 SNHLY and CDR2 FYNNEI. There are 12 residues in the CDR3. The CDR3 region is CASKASAEEASF. For the CDR3, the DNA is TGTGCCAGCAAGGCGTCGGCAGAAGAAGCTTCCTTT. Complete variable domain (other parts from reference TRBV2 and TRBJ1-1): EPEVTQTPSHQVTQMGQEVILRCVPISNHLYFYWYRQILGQKVEFLVSFYNNEISEKSEIFDDQFSVERPDGSNFTLKIRSTKLEDSAMYFCASKASAEEASFGQGTRLTVV.

The genes are TRBV29-1 and TRBJ2-7; maybe TRBD1 (6 bases). Germline V gene data show CDR1 as SQVTM and CDR2 as ANQGSEA. V lost 6 bases, J lost 9 bases, and 21 bases lay in between. This CDR3 contains 13 residues. The CDR3 here is CSVGTLKVHGQYF. The DNA of the CDR3 is TGCAGCGTGGGGACACTAAAGGTCCACGGGCAGTACTTC.

The chain is built from TRBV9 and TRBJ2-2; TRBD2 aligns across 12 bases. Trimming removed 1 base from V and 6 bases from J; junction bases left unmatched: 1. This CDR3 is built from 15 residues. Germline CDR1 is SGDLS and CDR2 is YYNGEE. The CDR3 region is CASSVLAGGPGELFF. The CDR3 coding sequence is TGTGCCAGCAGCGTACTAGCGGGGGGGCCCGGGGAGCTGTTTTTT.

In its sample, this clonotype was seen many times. V usage is TRBV2 and J usage is TRBJ2-7; the D gene is possibly TRBD1 (6 bases). Trimming took off 7 bases at V and 12 bases at J, with 19 bases between the two ends. This CDR3 region has 12 residues. Germline assignment: CDR1 SNHLY and CDR2 FYNNEI. CDR3 sequence: CASTQNRVLGYF. For the CDR3, the DNA is TGTGCCAGCACCCAGAACAGGGTTTTAGGGTACTTC.

This clonotype was seen at least ten times. This rearrangement joins TRBV6-1 to TRBJ1-2; a weak D match, TRBD1 (6 bases). Deletions cut 7 bases from V and 8 bases from J, with 20 bases between. This CDR3 has 14 amino acids. Germline V gene sequence: CDR1 MNHNS, CDR2 SASEGT. DNA for the CDR3: TGTGCCAGCACCAGAATAGGGGGTACTGAGGGCTACACCTTC. Translated, it gives CASTRIGGTEGYTF.

The gene calls are TRBV15 and TRBJ1-6, with D unresolved. The V gene's germline CDR1 is LNHNV and CDR2 YYDKDF (reference sequence). The V end lost 0 bases, the J end lost 10 bases, and 19 bases lay between the germline ends. The CDR3 length is 17 residues. For the CDR3, the DNA is TGTGCCACCAGCAGAGATCTAAGGGAGAGCTCATCCTCACCCCTCCACTTT. Translated: CATSRDLRESSSSPLHF.